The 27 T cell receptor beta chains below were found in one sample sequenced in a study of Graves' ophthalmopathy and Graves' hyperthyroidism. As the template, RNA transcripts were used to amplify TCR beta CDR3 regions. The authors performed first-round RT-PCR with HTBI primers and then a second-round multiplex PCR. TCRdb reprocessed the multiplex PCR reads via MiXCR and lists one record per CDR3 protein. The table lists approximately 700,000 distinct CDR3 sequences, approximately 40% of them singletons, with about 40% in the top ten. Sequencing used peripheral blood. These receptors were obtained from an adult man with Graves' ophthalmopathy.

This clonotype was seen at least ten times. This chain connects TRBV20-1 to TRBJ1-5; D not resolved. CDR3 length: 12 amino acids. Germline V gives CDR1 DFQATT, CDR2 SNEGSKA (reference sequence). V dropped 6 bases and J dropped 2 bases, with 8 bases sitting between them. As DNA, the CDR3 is TGCAGTGCGCAGACTGGCAATCAGCCCCAGCATTTT. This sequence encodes CSAQTGNQPQHF.

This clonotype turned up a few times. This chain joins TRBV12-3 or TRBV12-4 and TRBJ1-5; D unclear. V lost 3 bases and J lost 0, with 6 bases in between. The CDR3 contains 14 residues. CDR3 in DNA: TGTGCCAGCAGTTTGAAATATAGCAATCAGCCCCAGCATTTT. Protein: CASSLKYSNQPQHF.

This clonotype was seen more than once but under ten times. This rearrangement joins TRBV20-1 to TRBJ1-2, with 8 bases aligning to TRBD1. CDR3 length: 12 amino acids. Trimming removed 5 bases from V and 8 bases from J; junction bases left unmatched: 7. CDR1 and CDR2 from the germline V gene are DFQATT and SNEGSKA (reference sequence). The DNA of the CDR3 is TGCAGTGCTCGGACAGACAGGGGAGGCTACACCTTC. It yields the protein CSARTDRGGYTF.

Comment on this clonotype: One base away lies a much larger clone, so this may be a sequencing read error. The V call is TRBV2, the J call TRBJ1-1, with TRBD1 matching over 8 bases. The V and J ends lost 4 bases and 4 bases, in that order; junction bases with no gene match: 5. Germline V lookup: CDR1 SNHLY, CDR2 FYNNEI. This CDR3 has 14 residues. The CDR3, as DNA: TGTGCCAGCAGTGTATCCGGGACAGGCACTGAAGCTTTCTTT. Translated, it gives CASSVSGTGTEAFF.

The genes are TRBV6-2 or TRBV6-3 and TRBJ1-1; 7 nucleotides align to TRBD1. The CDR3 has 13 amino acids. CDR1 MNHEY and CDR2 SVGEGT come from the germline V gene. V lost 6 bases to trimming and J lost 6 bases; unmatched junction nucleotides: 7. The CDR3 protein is CASRDITGAEAFF. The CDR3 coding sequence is TGTGCCAGCAGAGATATTACAGGGGCTGAAGCTTTCTTT.

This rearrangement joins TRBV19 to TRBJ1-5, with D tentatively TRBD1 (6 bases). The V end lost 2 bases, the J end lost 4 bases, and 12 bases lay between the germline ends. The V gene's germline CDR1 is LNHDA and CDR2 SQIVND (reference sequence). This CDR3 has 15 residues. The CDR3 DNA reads TGTGCCAGTAGTATACCCCACAGGGTTAATCAGCCCCAGCATTTT. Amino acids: CASSIPHRVNQPQHF.

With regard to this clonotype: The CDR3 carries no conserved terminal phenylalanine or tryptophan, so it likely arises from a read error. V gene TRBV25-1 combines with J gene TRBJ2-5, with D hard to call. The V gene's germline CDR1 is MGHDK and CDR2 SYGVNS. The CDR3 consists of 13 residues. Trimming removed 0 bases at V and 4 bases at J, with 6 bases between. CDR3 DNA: TGTGCCAGCAGTGAATATACTATAGAGACCCAGTACCTC. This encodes CASSEYTIETQYL.

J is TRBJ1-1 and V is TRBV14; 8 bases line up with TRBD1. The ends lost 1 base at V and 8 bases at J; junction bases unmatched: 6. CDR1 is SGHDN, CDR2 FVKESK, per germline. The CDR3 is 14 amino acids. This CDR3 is CASSQGTGPSEAFF. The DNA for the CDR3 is TGTGCCAGCAGCCAAGGGACAGGGCCTTCGGAAGCTTTCTTT. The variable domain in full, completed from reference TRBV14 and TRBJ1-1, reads EAGVTQFPSHSVIEKGQTVTLRCDPISGHDNLYWYRRVMGKEIKFLLHFVKESKQDESGMPNNRFLAERTGGTYSTLKVQPAELEDSGVYFCASSQGTGPSEAFFGQGTRLTVV.

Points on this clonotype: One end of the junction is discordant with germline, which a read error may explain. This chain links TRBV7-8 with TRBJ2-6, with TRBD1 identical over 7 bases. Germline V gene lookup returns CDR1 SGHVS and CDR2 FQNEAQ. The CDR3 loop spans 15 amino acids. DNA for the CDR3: TGTGCCAGCAGCTCGCTAGAATCAGGGGGCAACGTCCTGACTTTC. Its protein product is CASSSLESGGNVLTF.

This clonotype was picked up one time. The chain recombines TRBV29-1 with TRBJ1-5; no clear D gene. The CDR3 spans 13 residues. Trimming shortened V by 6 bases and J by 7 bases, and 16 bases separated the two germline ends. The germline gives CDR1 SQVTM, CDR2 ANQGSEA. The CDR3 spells CSVGTPGGQPQHF. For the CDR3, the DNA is TGCAGCGTAGGTACTCCGGGAGGACAGCCCCAGCATTTT.

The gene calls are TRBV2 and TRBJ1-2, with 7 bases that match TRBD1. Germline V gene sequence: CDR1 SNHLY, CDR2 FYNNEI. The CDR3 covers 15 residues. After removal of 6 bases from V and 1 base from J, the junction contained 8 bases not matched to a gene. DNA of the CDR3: TGTGCCAGCAGCCTACAGGGGTCCCTTAACTATGGCTACACCTTC. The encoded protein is CASSLQGSLNYGYTF.

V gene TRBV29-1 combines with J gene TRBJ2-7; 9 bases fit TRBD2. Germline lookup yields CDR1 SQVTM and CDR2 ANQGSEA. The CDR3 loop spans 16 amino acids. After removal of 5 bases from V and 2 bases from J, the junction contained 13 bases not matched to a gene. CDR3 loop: CSVPSGGLTAPYEQYF. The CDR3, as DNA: TGCAGCGTTCCAAGCGGGGGGTTGACTGCCCCCTACGAGCAGTACTTC.

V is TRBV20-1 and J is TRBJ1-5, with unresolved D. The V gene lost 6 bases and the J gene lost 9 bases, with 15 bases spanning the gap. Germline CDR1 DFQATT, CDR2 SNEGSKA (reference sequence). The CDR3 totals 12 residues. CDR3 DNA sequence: TGCAGTGCACCCGGACCGGTCGGGCCCCAGCATTTT. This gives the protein CSAPGPVGPQHF.

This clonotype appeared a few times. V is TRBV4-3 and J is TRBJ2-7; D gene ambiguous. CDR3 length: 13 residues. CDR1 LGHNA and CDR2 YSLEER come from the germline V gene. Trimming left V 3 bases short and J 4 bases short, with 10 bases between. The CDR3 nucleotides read TGCGCCAGCAGCCAGACCCCTGCTTACGAGCAGTACTTC. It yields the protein CASSQTPAYEQYF.

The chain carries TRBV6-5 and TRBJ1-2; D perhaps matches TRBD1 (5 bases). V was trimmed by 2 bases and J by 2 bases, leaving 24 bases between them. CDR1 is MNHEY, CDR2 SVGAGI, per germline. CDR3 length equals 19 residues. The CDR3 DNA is TGTGCCAGCAGTTACGGCTCCGGTAGACAGCGGAAGATAAACTATGGCTACACCTTC. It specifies CASSYGSGRQRKINYGYTF.

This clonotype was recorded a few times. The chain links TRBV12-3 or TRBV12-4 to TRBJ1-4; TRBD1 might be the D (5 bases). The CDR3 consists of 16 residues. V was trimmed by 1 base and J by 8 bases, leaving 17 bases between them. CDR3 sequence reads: CASSLEVRQGPEKLFF. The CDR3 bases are TGTGCCAGCAGTTTAGAGGTTCGGCAGGGTCCGGAAAAACTGTTTTTT.

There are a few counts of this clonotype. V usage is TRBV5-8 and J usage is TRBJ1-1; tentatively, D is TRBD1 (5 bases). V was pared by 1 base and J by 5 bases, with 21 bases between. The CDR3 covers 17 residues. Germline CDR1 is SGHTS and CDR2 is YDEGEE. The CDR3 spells CASSLMRGGIVRTEAFF. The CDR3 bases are TGTGCCAGCAGCTTGATGAGGGGAGGTATTGTTCGGACTGAAGCTTTCTTT.

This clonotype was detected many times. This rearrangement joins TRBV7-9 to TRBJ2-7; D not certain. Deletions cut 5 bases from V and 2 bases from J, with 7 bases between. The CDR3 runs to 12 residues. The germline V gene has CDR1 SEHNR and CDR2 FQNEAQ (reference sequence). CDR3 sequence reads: CASSRVTYEQYF. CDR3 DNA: TGTGCCAGCAGCAGGGTAACCTACGAGCAGTACTTC.

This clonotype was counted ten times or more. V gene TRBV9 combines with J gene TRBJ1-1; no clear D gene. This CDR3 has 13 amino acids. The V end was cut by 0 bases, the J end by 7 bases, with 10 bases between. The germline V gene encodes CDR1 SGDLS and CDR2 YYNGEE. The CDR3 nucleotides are TGTGCCAGCAGCGTAGCTCAAATGGGTGAAGCTTTCTTT. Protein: CASSVAQMGEAFF.

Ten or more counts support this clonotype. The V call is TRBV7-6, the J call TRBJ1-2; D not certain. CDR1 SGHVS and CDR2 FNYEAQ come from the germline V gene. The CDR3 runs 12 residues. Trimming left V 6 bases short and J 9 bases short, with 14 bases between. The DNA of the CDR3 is TGTGCCAGCAGTCCCACCGGGGTACGCTACACCTTC. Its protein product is CASSPTGVRYTF.

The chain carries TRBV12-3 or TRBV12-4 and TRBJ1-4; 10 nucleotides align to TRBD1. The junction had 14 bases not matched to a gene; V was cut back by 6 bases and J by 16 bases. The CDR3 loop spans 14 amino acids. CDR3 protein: CASSEGTGDPKKFF. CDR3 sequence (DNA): TGTGCCAGCAGCGAAGGGACAGGGGATCCCAAAAAGTTTTTT.

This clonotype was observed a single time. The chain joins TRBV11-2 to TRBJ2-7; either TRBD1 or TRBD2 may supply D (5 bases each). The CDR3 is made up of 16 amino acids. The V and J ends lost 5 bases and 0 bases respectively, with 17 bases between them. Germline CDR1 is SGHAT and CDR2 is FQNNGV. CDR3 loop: CASSPPGTWPSYEQYF. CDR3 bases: TGTGCCAGCAGCCCACCCGGGACCTGGCCCTCCTACGAGCAGTACTTC.

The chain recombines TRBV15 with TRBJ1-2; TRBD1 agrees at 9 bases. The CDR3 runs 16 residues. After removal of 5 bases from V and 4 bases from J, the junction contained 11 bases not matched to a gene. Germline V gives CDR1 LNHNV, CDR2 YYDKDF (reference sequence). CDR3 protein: CATSLVGQGSPYGYTF. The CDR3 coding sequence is TGTGCCACCAGCTTGGTGGGACAGGGAAGTCCCTATGGCTACACCTTC.

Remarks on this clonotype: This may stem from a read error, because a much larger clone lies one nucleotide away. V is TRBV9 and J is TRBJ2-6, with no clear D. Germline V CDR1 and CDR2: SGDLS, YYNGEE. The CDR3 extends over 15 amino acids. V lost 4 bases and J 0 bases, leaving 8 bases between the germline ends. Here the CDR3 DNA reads TGTGCCAGCAGCCCAGCTCCCTCTGGGGCCAACGTCCTGACTTTC. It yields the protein CASSPAPSGANVLTF.

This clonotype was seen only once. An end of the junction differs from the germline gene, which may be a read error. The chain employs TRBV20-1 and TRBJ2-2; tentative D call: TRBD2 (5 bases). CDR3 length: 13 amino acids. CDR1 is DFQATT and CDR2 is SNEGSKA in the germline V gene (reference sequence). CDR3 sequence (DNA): TGCAGTGCTACGGGTGCGAACACCGGGGAGCCGTTTTTT. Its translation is CSATGANTGEPFF.

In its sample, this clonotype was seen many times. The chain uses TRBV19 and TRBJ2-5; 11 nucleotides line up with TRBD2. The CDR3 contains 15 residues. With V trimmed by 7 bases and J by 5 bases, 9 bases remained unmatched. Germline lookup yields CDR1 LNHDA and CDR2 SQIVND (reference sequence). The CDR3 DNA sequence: TGTGCCAGTACCTTCCGTAGCGGGAGGGGGGAGACCCAGTACTTC. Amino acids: CASTFRSGRGETQYF. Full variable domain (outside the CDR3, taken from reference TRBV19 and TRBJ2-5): DGGITQSPKYLFRKEGQNVTLSCEQNLNHDAMYWYRQDPGQGLRLIYYSQIVNDFQKGDIAEGYSVSREKKESFPLTVTSAQKNPTAFYLCASTFRSGRGETQYFGPGTRLLVL.

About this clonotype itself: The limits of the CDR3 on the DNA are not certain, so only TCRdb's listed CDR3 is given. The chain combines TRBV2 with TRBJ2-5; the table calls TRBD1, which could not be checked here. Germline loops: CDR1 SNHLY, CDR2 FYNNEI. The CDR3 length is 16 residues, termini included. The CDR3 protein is CACSARGAPSQETQYF.